One and the same sample provided the 5 T cell receptor beta chains below, sequenced in a study of shared T cell receptors in the human thymus. TCRdb's table, derived via immunoSEQ multiplex PCR, lists solely in-frame clones and lacks some. The sample comprises approximately 660,000 clones, approximately 87% of which are singletons, and over 0.008% rests with the top ten. These same records also appear under a second study, on human thymus T cells.

Input material: thymocytes. The receptor source for this set is a boy under two years old with a congenital heart defect.

This chain links TRBV5-1 with TRBJ1-4, with D perhaps TRBD1 (5 bases). CDR3 size: 12 residues. Trimming pared 3 bases from V and 11 bases from J, leaving 11 bases between. CDR1 is SGHRS, CDR2 YFSETQ, per germline. CDR3 coding DNA: TGCGCCAGCAGCTGGTGGGGCGTCAAACTGTTTTTT. This sequence encodes CASSWWGVKLFF. Complete variable domain (other parts from reference TRBV5-1 and TRBJ1-4): KAGVTQTPRYLIKTRGQQVTLSCSPISGHRSVSWYQQTPGQGLQFLFEYFSETQRNKGNFPGRFSGRQFSNSRSEMNVSTLELGDSALYLCASSWWGVKLFFGSGTQLSVL.

V is TRBV20-1 and J is TRBJ1-2; D gene uncertain. From germline, CDR1 is DFQATT and CDR2 SNEGSKA (reference sequence). The CDR3 sequence is 9 residues long. Deletions cut 6 bases from V and 7 bases from J, with 6 bases between. CDR3 in amino acids: CSAAGGYTF. Here the CDR3 DNA reads TGCAGTGCCGCGGGTGGCTACACCTTC.

The V call is TRBV29-1, the J call TRBJ2-7; D call uncertain. CDR1 and CDR2 from the germline V gene are SQVTM and ANQGSEA. The CDR3 is made up of 13 amino acids. With 1 base removed from V and 5 bases from J, the gap between germline ends came to 12 bases. The CDR3 bases are TGCAGCGTTGAAGGGCCGACTCTGGACGAGCAGTACTTC. It codes for CSVEGPTLDEQYF.

This clone was recorded once. The V gene is TRBV6-5, the J gene TRBJ2-7; TRBD2 might be the D (6 bases). There are 15 residues in the CDR3. Looked up from germline, CDR1 is MNHEY and CDR2 is SVGAGI. V was trimmed by 8 bases and J by 2 bases, leaving 19 bases between them. The CDR3 here is CASSNIGGETYEQYF. The CDR3 DNA reads as TGTGCCAGCTCCAACATCGGGGGAGAGACCTACGAGCAGTACTTC.

The chain recombines TRBV11-2 with TRBJ2-1; D possibly corresponds to TRBD2 (5 bases). Germline CDR1 reads SGHAT; CDR2 reads FQNNGV. Trimming left V 2 bases short and J 5 bases short, with 13 bases between. The CDR3 length is 15 residues. The CDR3 nucleotides read TGTGCCAGCAGCTTAAGCGCGGGTCCGCACAATGAGCAGTTCTTC. Its protein is CASSLSAGPHNEQFF.